The 16 T cell receptor beta chains presented below share a single source sample, sequenced in a study of immune evolution from preneoplasia to lung adenocarcinoma. The table came from immunoSEQ multiplex PCR; TCRdb's copy has only in-frame clones and leaves some out. Of 6,000 to 7,500 clones listed, over 65% are singletons. Sequencing was done on a sample of FFPE lung adenocarcinoma in situ tissue. The origin of the receptors is a donor aged 70 or over with lung adenocarcinoma.

The chain links TRBV7-9 to TRBJ1-4; a weak D match, TRBD1 (6 bases). CDR3 length: 15 amino acids. V lost 5 bases and J lost 3, with 13 bases in between. Germline V gene data show CDR1 as SEHNR and CDR2 as FQNEAQ (reference sequence). This CDR3 reads CASSPWEGANEKLFF. The CDR3 bases are TGTGCCAGCAGCCCGTGGGAGGGGGCTAATGAAAAACTGTTTTTT.

V gene TRBV5-4 combines with J gene TRBJ2-7; the match to TRBD2 covers 11 bases. The CDR3 contains 16 residues. Germline-derived CDR1 and CDR2 are SGHNT and YYREEE (reference sequence). J was trimmed by 1 base and V by 4 bases; bases with no gene match: 7. The CDR3 DNA is TGTGCCAGCAGCCCACCCGGGACTAGCGGTTCCTACGAGCAGTACTTC. Translation: CASSPPGTSGSYEQYF.

The chain links TRBV10-1 to TRBJ1-1; TRBD1 agrees at 9 bases. The V segment lost 4 bases and the J segment 1 base; nucleotides outside the gene matches: 4. CDR1 is WNHNN, CDR2 SYGVQD, per germline (reference sequence). CDR3 length equals 15 residues. CDR3 nucleotides: TGCGCCAGCAGTGCGACGGGACAGGGGAACACTGAAGCTTTCTTT. It specifies CASSATGQGNTEAFF.

The chain joins TRBV28 to TRBJ2-5; tentatively, D is TRBD1 or TRBD2 (6 bases each). This CDR3 is 13 amino acids long. Trimming took off 1 base at V and 7 bases at J, with 10 bases between the two ends. CDR1 is MDHEN and CDR2 is SYDVKM in the germline V gene. The CDR3 bases are TGTGCCAGCAGTTTATCGGAGGGGGGGACCCAGTACTTC. Encoded protein: CASSLSEGGTQYF.

The rearrangement joins TRBV5-4 to TRBJ1-3; unclear D gene. V lost 3 bases to trimming and J lost 4 bases, with 11 bases between them. Germline V lookup: CDR1 SGHNT, CDR2 YYREEE (reference sequence). CDR3 length: 14 amino acids. Here the CDR3 DNA reads TGTGCCAGCAGCTCCCGGGGTACCGGAAACACCATATATTTT. Translating gives CASSSRGTGNTIYF. The full variable domain, completed using reference TRBV5-4 and TRBJ1-3, is ETGVTQSPTHLIKTRGQQVTLRCSSQSGHNTVSWYQQALGQGPQFIFQYYREEENGRGNFPPRFSGLQFPNYSSELNVNALELDDSALYLCASSSRGTGNTIYFGEGSWLTVV.

The V gene is TRBV6-1, the J gene TRBJ1-1; the match to TRBD1 covers 7 bases. The ends lost 6 bases at V and 3 bases at J; junction bases unmatched: 4. Germline V gene data show CDR1 as MNHNS and CDR2 as SASEGT. The CDR3 covers 13 residues. In DNA form, the CDR3 reads TGTGCCAGCAGGACAGGGTCGTACACTGAAGCTTTCTTT. It is translated as CASRTGSYTEAFF.

This clone was detected a few times. V gene TRBV5-1 combines with J gene TRBJ2-1; possible D gene TRBD1, 6 bases. CDR1 is SGHRS, CDR2 YFSETQ, per germline. Trimming took off 0 bases at V and 2 bases at J, with 9 bases between the two ends. The CDR3 sequence is 15 residues long. CDR3: CASSLVGDTYNEQFF. The CDR3 DNA is TGCGCCAGCAGCTTGGTCGGGGACACCTACAATGAGCAGTTCTTC.

This clone occurred a few times. The genes are TRBV27 and TRBJ2-7, with TRBD2 identical over 7 bases. Germline V gene sequence: CDR1 MNHEY, CDR2 SMNVEV (reference sequence). J was trimmed by 6 bases and V by 8 bases; bases with no gene match: 13. The CDR3 consists of 14 residues. As DNA, the CDR3 is TGTGCCAGCCCCCTAGCGGTCCCCCGCCTCGAGCAGTACTTC. Protein sequence: CASPLAVPRLEQYF.

The chain employs TRBV19 and TRBJ1-6, with D maybe TRBD1 (5 bases). The CDR3 loop spans 18 amino acids. Germline lookup yields CDR1 LNHDA and CDR2 SQIVND (reference sequence). V dropped 0 bases and J dropped 0 bases, with 12 bases sitting between them. CDR3 in DNA: TGTGCCAGTAGTATAGAGCACAGGAGGAGCTCCTATAATTCACCCCTCCACTTT. It specifies CASSIEHRRSSYNSPLHF.

This chain links TRBV6-1 with TRBJ1-5; TRBD1 aligns across 7 bases. There are 14 residues in the CDR3. Germline V gene data show CDR1 as MNHNS and CDR2 as SASEGT. With V trimmed by 3 bases and J by 7 bases, 6 bases remained unmatched. Here the CDR3 reads CASSEDRRPQPQHF. The CDR3, as DNA: TGTGCCAGCAGTGAGGACAGGCGTCCCCAGCCCCAGCATTTT.

The chain employs TRBV11-2 and TRBJ1-2, with D unresolved. This CDR3 is built from 13 residues. V lost 5 bases and J lost 4, with 11 bases in between. Germline assignment: CDR1 SGHAT and CDR2 FQNNGV. CDR3 DNA sequence: TGTGCCAGCAGCCCTGACGGAAGCTATGGCTACACCTTC. It encodes CASSPDGSYGYTF. The full variable domain, rest sourced from reference TRBV11-2 and TRBJ1-2, is EAGVAQSPRYKIIEKRQSVAFWCNPISGHATLYWYQQILGQGPKLLIQFQNNGVVDDSQLPKDRFSAERLKGVDSTLKIQPAKLEDSAVYLCASSPDGSYGYTFGSGTRLTVV.

This chain links TRBV4-2 with TRBJ2-1; no definite D call. V dropped 4 bases and J dropped 6 bases, with 19 bases sitting between them. The CDR3 length is 16 residues. Germline lookup yields CDR1 LGHNA and CDR2 YNFKEQ. The CDR3 reads CASSRTRQAPSNEQFF. The CDR3 nucleotides read TGTGCCAGCAGCCGAACACGACAAGCCCCATCCAATGAGCAGTTCTTC.

This clone was seen once. The chain is built from TRBV30 and TRBJ2-7, with TRBD1 as a possible D gene (5 bases). V shed 7 bases and J shed 7 bases, with 26 bases lying between them. CDR1 is GTSNPN and CDR2 is SVGIG in the germline V gene (reference sequence). The CDR3 length is 15 residues. For the CDR3, the DNA is TGTGCCTTCGACCAGGGTAGGGGCTCCCTCCGTGAGCAGTACTTC. The encoded protein is CAFDQGRGSLREQYF.

The sample holds a few counts of this clone. The chain carries TRBV6-1 and TRBJ1-1, with TRBD1 identical over 9 bases. The junction had 1 base not matched to a gene; V was cut back by 8 bases and J by 6 bases. The CDR3 runs to 11 residues. Germline V CDR1 and CDR2: MNHNS, SASEGT. The CDR3 DNA is TGTGCCAGCCGACAGGGGGCTGAAGCTTTCTTT. Translated, it gives CASRQGAEAFF.

In DNA form, the CDR3 reads TGCGCCAGCACCCGGGACCAGCTCACAGATACGCAGTATTTT. Encoded protein: CASTRDQLTDTQYF. The chain combines TRBV5-1 with TRBJ2-3; TRBD1 or TRBD2 may be the D gene (5 bases each). Germline-derived CDR1 and CDR2 are SGHRS and YFSETQ. With 6 bases removed from V and 2 bases from J, the gap between germline ends came to 13 bases. The length of the CDR3 is 14 residues.

V and J are TRBV5-4 and TRBJ2-4; D gene uncertain. V shed 0 bases and J shed 0 bases, with 10 bases lying between them. CDR1 and CDR2 from the germline V gene are SGHNT and YYREEE (reference sequence). This CDR3 contains 16 residues. The CDR3 is CASSLDAWVAKNIQYF. The CDR3 DNA reads TGTGCCAGCAGCTTGGATGCTTGGGTAGCCAAAAACATTCAGTACTTC. Full variable domain (outside the CDR3, taken from reference TRBV5-4 and TRBJ2-4): ETGVTQSPTHLIKTRGQQVTLRCSSQSGHNTVSWYQQALGQGPQFIFQYYREEENGRGNFPPRFSGLQFPNYSSELNVNALELDDSALYLCASSLDAWVAKNIQYFGAGTRLSVL.